Given below is one T cell receptor beta chain in context. Authors' methods: Scientists estimated how many nucleated cells there were by amplifying reference gene primers. Data came from immunoSEQ multiplex PCR; TCRdb stores just in-frame clones and leaves some out. V and J calls and clone size follow that table, whereas D and trimming were derived from the DNA. The sample includes tens of thousands of clones, around three quarters seen only once; the top ten take approximately 5%. The sample comes from a study of blood T cell repertoires in COVID-19. Whole-study context: Researchers got acute and convalescent COVID-19 samples from the United States, Italy and Spain. PBMCs, B-cell-depleted T cells, or T cells provided the cDNA or gDNA that made up the material.

The V end was cut by 5 bases, the J end by 7 bases, with 14 bases between. This CDR3 region has 13 residues. Germline lookup yields CDR1 LNHDA and CDR2 SQIVND (reference sequence). The chain combines TRBV19 with TRBJ1-2, with D tentatively TRBD1 (5 bases). This receptor was obtained from a human donor in a cohort sampled during active COVID-19. Sequenced input: peripheral blood. This CDR3 is CASSPVVRGGYTF. CDR3 nucleotide sequence: TGTGCCAGTAGTCCCGTGGTTAGGGGTGGCTACACCTTC.